This TCR beta chain was recorded in a study of PD-1 blockade in classical Hodgkin lymphoma. Germline V gene data show CDR1 as SGHAT and CDR2 as FQNNGV. The CDR3 consists of 13 residues. V was shortened by 0 bases and J by 6 bases, with 9 bases between the two germline ends. Repertoires were generated with immunoSEQ multiplex PCR, while TCRdb's copy carries only in-frame clones and drops some. The sample shows 27,000 or so clones, more than 80% of them seen only once. Time point indicated: cycle 4 day 1 (C4D1), after 5 to 7 weeks of nivolumab. All patients relapsed after autologous stem cell transplantation, and brentuximab vedotin exposure varied. From thawed PBMCs, CD4+ T cells were purified using magnetic negative selection.

Source: CD4+ T cells from blood, taken before the fourth cycle of nivolumab. The chain employs TRBV11-2 and TRBJ2-7; D ambiguous. The receptor was isolated from a human donor with classical Hodgkin lymphoma. The CDR3 DNA reads TGTGCCAGCAGCTTAGAATGGCGTAGCGAGCAGTACTTC. Translation gives CASSLEWRSEQYF.